This T cell receptor beta chain was sequenced in a study of PD-1 blockade in classical Hodgkin lymphoma. For this clone: Its antigen is as yet unknown.

The table came from immunoSEQ multiplex PCR; TCRdb's copy has only in-frame clones and leaves some out. Among tens of thousands of clones listed, approximately 81% were seen once. There was relapse after autologous stem cell transplantation in every patient, and there was variation in brentuximab vedotin exposure. Study conclusions and caveats: Those achieving complete response showed baseline diversity like newly diagnosed patients. Undefined causes, possibly disease activity or prior therapy, underlie the repertoire differences.

The source is a human donor with classical Hodgkin lymphoma. This material consisted of peripheral blood mononuclear cells (PBMCs), taken before the second cycle of nivolumab.

The CDR3 bases are TGTGCCAGCAGACTAGCGGGATACACAGATACGCAGTATTTT. Amino acid sequence: CASRLAGYTDTQYF. The chain has TRBV6-5 and TRBJ2-3, with TRBD2 matching over 10 bases. With V trimmed by 6 bases and J by 2 bases, 2 bases remained unmatched. CDR3 size: 14 residues. Germline V gene sequence: CDR1 MNHEY, CDR2 SVGAGI.